A single sample is the source of the 5 T cell receptor beta chains below, sequenced in a study of vaccination and CD4 T cells after COVID-19. Antigen specificity for these receptors is unknown. CD4+ T cells that had been cultured provided DNA sequenced with the Oncomine TCR Beta short-read assay. Each CDR3 protein gets one entry after TCRdb re-called the PCR reads with MiXCR. This sample has roughly 12,000 distinct CDR3 sequences, with approximately 74% found just once. Treatment here: roughly 11-day PBMC culture with coronavirus spike peptide pools or control peptides (ViraFEST assay). This material consisted of CD4+ T cells from blood, cultured in vitro, taken after SARS-CoV-2 vaccination. All receptors derive from a human donor who received a COVID-19 vaccine.

The V and J genes are TRBV20-1 and TRBJ2-3, with a tentative D call TRBD1 (6 bases). V was cut by 7 bases and J by 0 bases, with 11 bases left in between. Germline-derived CDR1 and CDR2 are DFQATT and SNEGSKA (reference sequence). This CDR3 spans 13 amino acids. The CDR3 here is CSVGGPSTDTQYF. The CDR3 DNA follows: TGCAGTGTTGGGGGCCCTAGCACAGATACGCAGTATTTT.

The chain links TRBV18 to TRBJ2-5, with unresolved D. V shed 1 base and J shed 1 base, with 13 bases lying between them. The CDR3 runs to 16 residues. Per germline, CDR1 KGHSH and CDR2 LQKENI. The CDR3 DNA follows: TGTGCCAGCTCACCACGGTTTCAGCCGATCCAAGAGACCCAGTACTTC. Its protein product is CASSPRFQPIQETQYF.

The chain joins TRBV7-9 to TRBJ1-2; D gene unclear. The CDR3 runs 17 residues. CDR1 is SEHNR, CDR2 FQNEAQ, per germline (reference sequence). V was clipped by 4 bases and J by 4 bases, with 22 bases between them. DNA of the CDR3: TGTGCCAGCAGCTCGACGGACCCGATCACCCCCGTCTATGGCTACACCTTC. It translates to CASSSTDPITPVYGYTF. Full variable domain (outside the CDR3, taken from reference TRBV7-9 and TRBJ1-2): DTGVSQNPRHKITKRGQNVTFRCDPISEHNRLYWYRQTLGQGPEFLTYFQNEAQLEKSRLLSDRFSAERPKGSFSTLEIQRTEQGDSAMYLCASSSTDPITPVYGYTFGSGTRLTVV.

The rearrangement joins TRBV20-1 to TRBJ1-1; 9 bases agree with TRBD1. CDR1 is DFQATT, CDR2 SNEGSKA, per germline (reference sequence). This CDR3 is 13 amino acids long. The J segment lost 3 bases and the V segment lost 6 bases, leaving 5 bases of the junction unmatched. The CDR3 DNA is TGCAGTGCGAGGACAGGGGACGACACTGAAGCTTTCTTT. Its translation: CSARTGDDTEAFF.

This clonotype is medium-sized within its sample. V is TRBV12-3 or TRBV12-4 and J is TRBJ1-6; 9 bases map to TRBD1. The V and J ends lost 6 bases and 0 bases, in that order; junction bases with no gene match: 9. The CDR3 is 18 residues long. CDR3 amino acids: CASSRTGAGSSYNSPLHF. CDR3 nucleotides: TGTGCCAGCAGCCGGACAGGGGCGGGGAGCTCCTATAATTCACCCCTCCACTTT.